This is a list of T cell receptor beta chains from one sample in a study of blood T cell repertoires in COVID-19. Only in-frame clones appear in the TCRdb table, and some are missing; sequencing was by immunoSEQ multiplex PCR. The table lists more than 110,000 clones, 84% of them singletons. The sample taken for sequencing was PBMCs or T cells enriched from blood (not recorded which). The source is a man in his forties with acute COVID-19. Both conserved end residues are part of each CDR3. A D gene is named only where the DNA matches it firmly. Only part of the rows carry a size: once, few, many, or a class if the clone is expanded.

- TRBJ2-7 TRBV5-1 - CASSFGQVSSYEQYF TGCGCCAGCAGCTTCGGCCAGGTTAGCTCCTACGAGCAGTACTTC
- TRBJ2-2 TRBV5-1 TRBD2 CASSRGTSGAPPNTGELFF TGCGCCAGCAGCCGTGGGACTAGCGGGGCCCCACCGAACACCGGGGAGCTGTTTTTT
once TRBJ2-2 TRBV30 TRBD2 CAWRGLAGAGELFF TGTGCCTGGAGAGGACTAGCGGGCGCCGGGGAGCTGTTTTTT
- TRBJ2-7 TRBV19 TRBD2 CASRTTSGGTYEQYF TGTGCCAGTAGGACCACTAGCGGGGGAACCTACGAGCAGTACTTC
- TRBJ2-2 TRBV5-4 TRBD1 CASSSMGQGVGGELFF TGTGCCAGCAGCTCCATGGGACAGGGGGTGGGCGGGGAGCTGTTTTTT
- TRBJ2-1 TRBV12-3/TRBV12-4 - CASSTRSEQFF TGTGCCAGCAGCACTAGAAGTGAGCAGTTCTTC
- TRBJ2-1 TRBV5-1 TRBD2 CASSQALAGVTEQFF TGCGCCAGCAGTCAGGCCCTAGCGGGAGTGACTGAGCAGTTCTTC
- TRBJ2-5 TRBV29-1 - CSVDLGQSARTQYF TGCAGCGTTGACCTCGGACAGAGCGCGAGGACCCAGTACTTC
- TRBJ1-2 TRBV7-9 - CASGGGSNYGYTF TGTGCCAGCGGAGGAGGGTCTAACTATGGCTACACCTTC
- TRBJ2-3 TRBV2 TRBD1 CASTGDRDTQYF TGTGCCAGCACTGGAGACAGGGACACGCAGTATTTT
- TRBJ1-6 TRBV13 TRBD1 CASSSGTGGANSPLHF TGTGCCAGCAGCTCGGGGACAGGGGGCGCGAATTCACCCCTCCACTTT
- TRBJ2-3 TRBV7-9 - CASSLGIAEAVADTQYF TGTGCCAGCAGCTTAGGAATTGCGGAGGCAGTCGCAGATACGCAGTATTTT
- TRBJ1-1 TRBV2 TRBD1 CATRGGPDTEAFF TGTGCCACCAGGGGGGGGCCCGACACTGAAGCTTTCTTT
once TRBJ2-1 TRBV5-1 - CASSWSSYNEQFF TGCGCCAGCAGCTGGAGCTCCTACAATGAGCAGTTCTTC
- TRBJ2-7 TRBV6-2/TRBV6-3 - CASSYSGHTYEQYF TGTGCCAGCAGTTACTCGGGACACACATACGAGCAGTACTTC
once TRBJ2-3 TRBV19 TRBD2 CASEKVAGVTDTQYF TGTGCCAGTGAGAAGGTGGCGGGAGTTACAGATACGCAGTATTTT
- TRBJ1-1 TRBV28 - CASSLFGANTEAFF TGTGCCAGCAGTTTATTTGGGGCCAACACTGAAGCTTTCTTT
- TRBJ1-4 TRBV5-1 TRBD1 CASSLGDRETEKLFF TGCGCCAGCAGCCTAGGGGACAGGGAAACTGAAAAACTGTTTTTT
- TRBJ2-3 TRBV27 - CASSFRGTSTDTQYF TGTGCCAGCAGTTTCCGCGGGACTAGCACAGATACGCAGTATTTT
- TRBJ2-3 TRBV28 TRBD1 CASSPTRTGGSYTQYF TGTGCCAGCAGTCCCACCCGGACAGGGGGGAGTTATACGCAGTATTTT
- TRBJ1-1 TRBV7-2 - CASSFIAWWDNAGSTEAFF TGTGCCAGCAGCTTCATAGCCTGGTGGGACAACGCTGGGAGCACTGAAGCTTTCTTT
- TRBJ2-2 TRBV30 - CAGIGFQGEAGELFF TGTGCCGGAATTGGCTTCCAGGGTGAAGCCGGGGAGCTGTTTTTT
- TRBJ2-5 TRBV3-1/TRBV3-2 TRBD2 CASSPRGGRETQYF TGTGCCAGCAGCCCCCGCGGGGGTCGAGAGACCCAGTACTTC
- TRBJ1-4 TRBV7-6 - CASSLATPRISGEKLFF TGTGCCAGCAGCTTAGCGACCCCACGAATTTCAGGTGAAAAACTGTTTTTT
- TRBJ1-4 TRBV5-4 - CASSLYQGVATNEKLFF TGTGCCAGCAGCTTGTACCAGGGCGTTGCAACTAATGAAAAACTGTTTTTT
once TRBJ2-2 TRBV7-2 TRBD2 CASSLRTSGSTYTGELFF TGTGCCAGCAGCCTAAGGACTAGCGGGAGTACTTACACCGGGGAGCTGTTTTTT
- TRBJ1-1 TRBV5-1 TRBD1 CASSLLQGASEAFF TGCGCCAGCAGCCTACTCCAGGGGGCCTCTGAAGCTTTCTTT
once TRBJ1-5 TRBV28 - CAGYKRNSNQPQHF TGTGCCGGTTATAAGCGGAATAGCAATCAGCCCCAGCATTTT
- TRBJ2-2 TRBV18 - CASSPIRGQAGELFF TGTGCCAGCTCACCCATCAGGGGCCAGGCCGGGGAGCTGTTTTTT
- TRBJ2-3 TRBV7-8 TRBD1 CASSLVAGGDTDTQYF TGTGCCAGCAGCTTAGTCGCAGGGGGTGACACAGATACGCAGTATTTT
few TRBJ1-5 TRBV19 - CASSILEGPNQPQHF TGTGCCAGTAGTATTTTGGAGGGCCCTAATCAGCCCCAGCATTTT
- TRBJ2-1 TRBV7-2 TRBD1 CASSLVAGGGKNEQFF TGTGCCAGCAGCTTAGTGGCAGGGGGCGGGAAAAATGAGCAGTTCTTC
- TRBJ2-7 TRBV4-1 - CASSQVGGAYEQYF TGCGCCAGCAGCCAAGTTGGCGGCGCCTACGAGCAGTACTTC